These T cell receptor beta chains were read from a single sample in a study of identical twins. One entry per CDR3 protein, called by TCRdb with MiXCR from the 5' RACE reads. The repertoire holds about 690,000 distinct CDR3 sequences, less than 25% seen once, with 4.3% in the top ten. These same records also appear under a second study, on T cells expressing NK-cell markers.

The sequenced sample consisted of PBMCs. Source of these receptors: a woman under 30 in good health. The CDR3 runs from the conserved cysteine through the conserved F or W. The order of the fields is clone size, D gene, V gene, CDR3 length, J gene, CDR3 DNA, CDR3 protein. D genes are given only for firm matches. Some rows have no size entry. The others give once, few or many, or a class for an expanded clone.

size: few
D: TRBD2
V: TRBV12-3/TRBV12-4
length: 16
J: TRBJ2-3
DNA: TGTGCCAGCAGTGGCGGGAGGGCTAAGATCACAGATACGCAGTATTTT
CDR3: CASSGGRAKITDTQYF

size: many
D: NA
V: TRBV5-5
length: 14
J: TRBJ2-1
DNA: TGTGCCAGCAGCTTGGATGTCAGGGACAAGGAGCAGTTCTTC
CDR3: CASSLDVRDKEQFF

size: NA
D: NA
V: TRBV10-3
length: 12
J: TRBJ2-7
DNA: TGTGCCACCGGAACTAGAAGCTACGAGCAGTACTTC
CDR3: CATGTRSYEQYF

size: NA
D: NA
V: TRBV11-2
length: 19
J: TRBJ1-1
DNA: TGTGCCAGCAGCTCCCGTACCGGGACAAAAATAAGCGGTAACACTGAAGCTTTCTTT
CDR3: CASSSRTGTKISGNTEAFF

size: many
D: NA
V: TRBV20-1
length: 10
J: TRBJ2-5
DNA: TGCAGTGCTAGACTAGAGACCCAGTACTTC
CDR3: CSARLETQYF

size: few
D: NA
V: TRBV20-1
length: 13
J: TRBJ2-2
DNA: TGCAGTGCTAAGGGGATCGGGACCGGGGAGCTGTTTTTT
CDR3: CSAKGIGTGELFF

size: NA
D: NA
V: TRBV7-2
length: 13
J: TRBJ2-7
DNA: TGTGCCAGCAGCTTAGATTCGGAGTACGAGCAGTACTTC
CDR3: CASSLDSEYEQYF

size: NA
D: TRBD1
V: TRBV7-6
length: 18
J: TRBJ1-1
DNA: TGTGCCAGCAGCTTATTAGCGGGACAGGGGGCGCGAGGTACTGAAGCTTTCTTT
CDR3: CASSLLAGQGARGTEAFF

size: few
D: TRBD2
V: TRBV7-3
length: 12
J: TRBJ2-1
DNA: TGTGCCAGCAGCTTGCCGGGGGGTGAGCAGTTCTTC
CDR3: CASSLPGGEQFF

size: many
D: NA
V: TRBV29-1
length: 14
J: TRBJ2-1
DNA: TGCAGCGTTGAACCGGCTGAATCCTACAATGAGCAGTTCTTC
CDR3: CSVEPAESYNEQFF

size: few
D: TRBD2
V: TRBV20-1
length: 17
J: TRBJ2-3
DNA: TGCAGTGCAAAACTAGCGGGGGGTGTCCCTGGCACAGATACGCAGTATTTT
CDR3: CSAKLAGGVPGTDTQYF

size: NA
D: NA
V: TRBV20-1
length: 12
J: TRBJ2-3
DNA: TGCAGTGCTAGAGCCGGGACAAATACGCAGTATTTT
CDR3: CSARAGTNTQYF

size: NA
D: TRBD1
V: TRBV10-3
length: 15
J: TRBJ2-2
DNA: TGTGCCATCAGTGGGGACAGGGTATACACCGGGGAGCTGTTTTTT
CDR3: CAISGDRVYTGELFF

size: few
D: NA
V: TRBV5-1
length: 14
J: TRBJ2-5
DNA: TGCGCCAGCAGATTTTATTTAGACCAAGAGACCCAGTACTTC
CDR3: CASRFYLDQETQYF

size: NA
D: NA
V: TRBV6-1
length: 16
J: TRBJ2-7
DNA: TGTGCCAGCAGCCCCCTCTCCGCTCCGACGGCCTACGAGCAGTACTTC
CDR3: CASSPLSAPTAYEQYF

size: few
D: NA
V: TRBV7-9
length: 14
J: TRBJ1-5
DNA: TGTGCCAGCAGCTTTGGGAGTAGCAATCAGCCCCAGCATTTT
CDR3: CASSFGSSNQPQHF

size: many
D: TRBD1
V: TRBV13
length: 15
J: TRBJ1-2
DNA: TGTGCCAGCAGCTTATCGGACAGGGTCGGGGATGGCTACACCTTC
CDR3: CASSLSDRVGDGYTF

size: many
D: NA
V: TRBV12-3/TRBV12-4
length: 13
J: TRBJ2-5
DNA: TGCGCCAGCAGCTTGGGGGCAGAAGAGACCCAGTACTTC
CDR3: CASSLGAEETQYF

size: NA
D: NA
V: TRBV5-1
length: 14
J: TRBJ2-3
DNA: TGCGCCAGCAGCCTTACTTCTAGCACAGATACGCAGTATTTT
CDR3: CASSLTSSTDTQYF

size: NA
D: TRBD1
V: TRBV29-1
length: 14
J: TRBJ2-7
DNA: TGCAGCGTGGCCCCCGGGACAGGGGAGGTCGAGCAGTACTTC
CDR3: CSVAPGTGEVEQYF

size: few
D: TRBD2
V: TRBV20-1
length: 15
J: TRBJ2-1
DNA: TGCAGTGCGACCCGAGGTACTAGCGGGAGGCGTGAGCAGTTCTTC
CDR3: CSATRGTSGRREQFF

size: NA
D: TRBD2
V: TRBV20-1
length: 15
J: TRBJ2-5
DNA: TGCAGTGCTACCCTCGGCGGGAGAGGGATGGAGACCCAGTACTTC
CDR3: CSATLGGRGMETQYF

size: NA
D: NA
V: TRBV20-1
length: 12
J: TRBJ1-1
DNA: TGCAGTGCCCCTCTCTGGGACACTGAAGCTTTCTTT
CDR3: CSAPLWDTEAFF

size: NA
D: TRBD1
V: TRBV12-3/TRBV12-4
length: 16
J: TRBJ1-4
DNA: TGTGCCAGCAGTTACACCCCGGGACAGGGTAATGAAAAACTGTTTTTT
CDR3: CASSYTPGQGNEKLFF

size: NA
D: NA
V: TRBV27
length: 15
J: TRBJ2-3
DNA: TGTGCCAGCAGCCTTCAAATTCCTAGCACAGATACGCAGTATTTT
CDR3: CASSLQIPSTDTQYF

size: NA
D: TRBD1
V: TRBV7-9
length: 13
J: TRBJ1-1
DNA: TGTGCCAGCCTAGGGGGCATGAACACTGAAGCTTTCTTT
CDR3: CASLGGMNTEAFF

size: NA
D: TRBD2
V: TRBV29-1
length: 16
J: TRBJ2-3
DNA: TGCAGCGCTAATATCCCGGCTAGCGGCCCCACAGATACGCAGTATTTT
CDR3: CSANIPASGPTDTQYF

size: NA
D: TRBD1
V: TRBV10-2
length: 15
J: TRBJ1-6
DNA: TGCGCCAGCAGTGAGGGGGACAGAGGGTGGACACCCCTCCACTTT
CDR3: CASSEGDRGWTPLHF

size: few
D: TRBD1
V: TRBV12-3/TRBV12-4
length: 14
J: TRBJ1-2
DNA: TGTGCCAGCTCCCGGGACAGCTTTTCCTATGGCTACACCTTC
CDR3: CASSRDSFSYGYTF

size: NA
D: TRBD1
V: TRBV7-9
length: 16
J: TRBJ2-7
DNA: TGTGCCAGCAGCTCGGGATACAGGGGATTTTCCTACGAGCAGTACTTC
CDR3: CASSSGYRGFSYEQYF

size: few
D: NA
V: TRBV30
length: 12
J: TRBJ2-7
DNA: TGTGCCTGGAGTGTATCTAGCTACGAGCAGTACTTC
CDR3: CAWSVSSYEQYF

size: few
D: TRBD2
V: TRBV7-9
length: 17
J: TRBJ2-5
DNA: TGTGCCAGCAGCCTTCATCGACTAGCGGGGGCACCAGAGACCCAGTACTTC
CDR3: CASSLHRLAGAPETQYF

size: NA
D: NA
V: TRBV12-3/TRBV12-4
length: 13
J: TRBJ1-2
DNA: TGTGCCAGCAGTTTAGGGGGAGCGGAAGGCTACACCTTC
CDR3: CASSLGGAEGYTF

size: many
D: NA
V: TRBV12-3/TRBV12-4
length: 12
J: TRBJ1-5
DNA: TGTGCCAGCAGGACGCAACCGGGGCCCCAGCATTTT
CDR3: CASRTQPGPQHF

size: few
D: NA
V: TRBV20-1
length: 14
J: TRBJ2-1
DNA: TGCAGTGCTAGTGCAGCTAGGACCTACAATGAGCAGTTCTTC
CDR3: CSASAARTYNEQFF

size: many
D: TRBD1
V: TRBV20-1
length: 14
J: TRBJ1-2
DNA: TGCAGTGCTCCGGGACAGGGGACGAACTATGGCTACACCTTC
CDR3: CSAPGQGTNYGYTF

size: few
D: NA
V: TRBV7-3
length: 13
J: TRBJ2-7
DNA: TGTGCCAGCAGTCAGGGGCACCTAGGCGAGCAGTACTTC
CDR3: CASSQGHLGEQYF